The source of this T cell receptor beta chain is a study of cytomegalovirus exposure and HLA in healthy donors. Clones were sequenced by immunoSEQ multiplex PCR, and TCRdb holds only the in-frame ones, with some missing. The repertoire holds over 100,000 clones, with 85% to 90% as singletons. With V trimmed by 2 bases and J by 14 bases, 18 bases remained unmatched. The CDR3 has 16 residues. CDR1 SGHRS and CDR2 YFSETQ come from the germline V gene. The receptor comes from a woman younger than 35 in good health and CMV-seropositive. The sequenced sample consisted of PBMCs. V and J are TRBV5-1 and TRBJ1-4, with 7 bases identical to TRBD1. The chain's CDR3 is CASSLEPNARQGLLFF. DNA of the CDR3: TGCGCCAGCAGCTTAGAACCAAATGCCCGACAGGGCTTGCTGTTTTTT.